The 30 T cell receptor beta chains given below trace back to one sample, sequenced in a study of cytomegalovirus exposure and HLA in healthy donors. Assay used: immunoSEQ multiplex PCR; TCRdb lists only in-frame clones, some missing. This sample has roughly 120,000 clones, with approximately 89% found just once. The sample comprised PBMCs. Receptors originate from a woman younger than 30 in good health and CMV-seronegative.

CDR3 region: CASSQVRERGTEAFF. CDR3 DNA sequence: TGTGCCAGCAGCCAAGTGAGGGAAAGAGGCACTGAAGCTTTCTTT. The V and J genes are TRBV4-2 and TRBJ1-1; D gene uncertain. Trimming removed 1 base at V and 4 bases at J, with 13 bases between. The CDR3 is 15 residues long. Germline CDR1 is LGHNA and CDR2 is YNFKEQ.

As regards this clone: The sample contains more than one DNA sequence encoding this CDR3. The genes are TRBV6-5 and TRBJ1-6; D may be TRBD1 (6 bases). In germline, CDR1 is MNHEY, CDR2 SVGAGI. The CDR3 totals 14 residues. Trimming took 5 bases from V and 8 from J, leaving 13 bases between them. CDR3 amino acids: CASSKQGRDSPLHF. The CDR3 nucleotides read TGTGCCAGCAGTAAACAGGGAAGAGATTCACCCCTCCACTTT.

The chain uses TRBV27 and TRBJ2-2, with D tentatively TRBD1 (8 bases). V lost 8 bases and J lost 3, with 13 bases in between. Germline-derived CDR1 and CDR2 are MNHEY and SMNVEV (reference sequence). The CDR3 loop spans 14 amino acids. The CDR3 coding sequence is TGTGCCAGCCACAGGGGGGGGGACACCGGGGAGCTGTTTTTT. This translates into CASHRGGDTGELFF.

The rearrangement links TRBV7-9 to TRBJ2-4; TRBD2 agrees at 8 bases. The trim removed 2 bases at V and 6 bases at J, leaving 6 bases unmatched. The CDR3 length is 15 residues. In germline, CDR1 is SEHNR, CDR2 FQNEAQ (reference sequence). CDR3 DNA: TGTGCCAGCAGCTTATGGAGCGGGAGCACAAACATTCAGTACTTC. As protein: CASSLWSGSTNIQYF.

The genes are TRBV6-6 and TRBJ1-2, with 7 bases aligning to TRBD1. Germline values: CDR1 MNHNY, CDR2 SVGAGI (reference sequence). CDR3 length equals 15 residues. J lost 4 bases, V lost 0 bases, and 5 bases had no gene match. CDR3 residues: CASSYSEQGGYGYTF. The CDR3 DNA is TGTGCCAGCAGTTACTCGGAGCAGGGGGGCTATGGCTACACCTTC.

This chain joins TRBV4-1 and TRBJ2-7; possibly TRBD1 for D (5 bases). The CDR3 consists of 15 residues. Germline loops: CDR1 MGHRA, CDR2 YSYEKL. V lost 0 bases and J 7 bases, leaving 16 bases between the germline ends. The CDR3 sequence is CASSQDVARAREQYF. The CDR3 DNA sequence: TGCGCCAGCAGCCAAGACGTCGCCAGGGCGCGGGAGCAGTACTTC.

The CDR3 DNA reads TGTGCCAGCACCCCGGGGACAGGTCGCACAGATACGCAGTATTTT. Translation: CASTPGTGRTDTQYF. This rearrangement joins TRBV7-9 to TRBJ2-3; 8 bases agree with TRBD1. The germline CDR1 and CDR2 sequences are SEHNR and FQNEAQ (reference sequence). The V segment lost 7 bases and the J segment 1 base; nucleotides outside the gene matches: 7. The CDR3 is 15 amino acids.

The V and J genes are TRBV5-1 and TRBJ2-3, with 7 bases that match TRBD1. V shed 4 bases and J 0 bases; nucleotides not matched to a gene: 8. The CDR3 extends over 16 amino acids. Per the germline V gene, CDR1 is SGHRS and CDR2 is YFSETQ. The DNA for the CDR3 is TGCGCCAGCAGCCAAGGACAGGCGACTAGCACAGATACGCAGTATTTT. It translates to CASSQGQATSTDTQYF.

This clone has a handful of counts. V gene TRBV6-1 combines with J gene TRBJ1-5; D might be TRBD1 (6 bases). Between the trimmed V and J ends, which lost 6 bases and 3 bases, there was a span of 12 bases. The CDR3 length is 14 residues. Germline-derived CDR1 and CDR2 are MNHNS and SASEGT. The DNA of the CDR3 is TGTGCCAGCAGCAACAGGGAATTCAATCAGCCCCAGCATTTT. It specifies CASSNREFNQPQHF.

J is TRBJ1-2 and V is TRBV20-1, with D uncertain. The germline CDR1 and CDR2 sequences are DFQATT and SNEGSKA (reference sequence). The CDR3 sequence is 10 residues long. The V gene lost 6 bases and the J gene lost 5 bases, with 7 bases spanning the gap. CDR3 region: CSAYRYGYTF. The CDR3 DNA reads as TGCAGTGCCTACAGATATGGCTACACCTTC.

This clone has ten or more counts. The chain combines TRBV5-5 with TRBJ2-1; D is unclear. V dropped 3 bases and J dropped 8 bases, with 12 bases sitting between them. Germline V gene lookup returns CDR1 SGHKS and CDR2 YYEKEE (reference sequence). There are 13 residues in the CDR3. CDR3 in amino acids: CASSYLRSDEQFF. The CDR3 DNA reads TGTGCCAGCAGCTACCTTCGGAGCGATGAGCAGTTCTTC.

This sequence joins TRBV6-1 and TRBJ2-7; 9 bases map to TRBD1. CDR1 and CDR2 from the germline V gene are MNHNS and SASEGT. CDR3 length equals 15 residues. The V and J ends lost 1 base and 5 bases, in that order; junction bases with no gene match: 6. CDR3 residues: CASSEVVQGADEQYF. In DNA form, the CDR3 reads TGTGCCAGCAGTGAAGTAGTACAGGGGGCAGACGAGCAGTACTTC.

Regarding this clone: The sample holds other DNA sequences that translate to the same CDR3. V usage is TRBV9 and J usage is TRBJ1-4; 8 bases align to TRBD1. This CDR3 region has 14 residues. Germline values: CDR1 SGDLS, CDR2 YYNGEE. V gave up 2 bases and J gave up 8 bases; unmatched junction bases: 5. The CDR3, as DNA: TGTGCCAGCAGCGTCGGACAGGGTCGGGAAAAACTGTTTTTT. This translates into CASSVGQGREKLFF.

The CDR3 DNA reads TGTGCCAGCATAAGCGAAAGGGGGCAGATCACTGAAGCTTTCTTT. As protein: CASISERGQITEAFF. The V gene is TRBV28, the J gene TRBJ1-1; TRBD1 matches at 7 bases. V shed 7 bases, J shed 4 bases, and the junction held 12 bases outside the gene matches. Germline-derived CDR1 and CDR2 are MDHEN and SYDVKM. The CDR3 has 15 amino acids.

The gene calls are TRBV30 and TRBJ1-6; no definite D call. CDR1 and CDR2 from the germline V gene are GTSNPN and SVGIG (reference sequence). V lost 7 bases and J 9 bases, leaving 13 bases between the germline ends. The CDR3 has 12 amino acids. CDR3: CASRRVGSPLHF. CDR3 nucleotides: TGTGCCTCAAGGAGGGTAGGTTCACCCCTCCACTTT.

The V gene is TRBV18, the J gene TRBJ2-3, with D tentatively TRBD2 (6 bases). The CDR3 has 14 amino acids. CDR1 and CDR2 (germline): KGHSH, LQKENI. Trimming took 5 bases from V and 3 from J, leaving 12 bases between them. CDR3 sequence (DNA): TGTGCCAGCTCAGCAGGGACTTCAACAGATACGCAGTATTTT. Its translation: CASSAGTSTDTQYF. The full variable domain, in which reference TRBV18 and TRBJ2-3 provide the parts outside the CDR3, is NAGVMQNPRHLVRRRGQEARLRCSPMKGHSHVYWYRQLPEEGLKFMVYLQKENIIDESGMPKERFSAEFPKEGPSILRIQQVVRGDSAAYFCASSAGTSTDTQYFGPGTRLTVL.

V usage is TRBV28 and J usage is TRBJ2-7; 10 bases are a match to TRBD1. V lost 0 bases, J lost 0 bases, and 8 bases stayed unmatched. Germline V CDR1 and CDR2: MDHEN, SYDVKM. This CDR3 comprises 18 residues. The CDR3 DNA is TGTGCCAGCAGTTTATGGGGGATTCGGGACAGGGGCTCCTACGAGCAGTACTTC. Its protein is CASSLWGIRDRGSYEQYF.

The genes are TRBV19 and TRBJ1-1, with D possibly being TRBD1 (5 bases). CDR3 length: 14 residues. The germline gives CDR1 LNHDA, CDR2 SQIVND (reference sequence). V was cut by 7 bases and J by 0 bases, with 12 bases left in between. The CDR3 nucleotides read TGTGCCAGTATCACGGCAGGGCTGAACACTGAAGCTTTCTTT. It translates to CASITAGLNTEAFF.

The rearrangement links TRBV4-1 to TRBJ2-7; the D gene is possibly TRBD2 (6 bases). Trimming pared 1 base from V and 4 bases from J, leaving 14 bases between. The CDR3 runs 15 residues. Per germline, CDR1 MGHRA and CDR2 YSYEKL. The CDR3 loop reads CASSQVGGAGYEQYF. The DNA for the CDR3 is TGCGCCAGCAGCCAAGTGGGGGGAGCAGGTTACGAGCAGTACTTC.

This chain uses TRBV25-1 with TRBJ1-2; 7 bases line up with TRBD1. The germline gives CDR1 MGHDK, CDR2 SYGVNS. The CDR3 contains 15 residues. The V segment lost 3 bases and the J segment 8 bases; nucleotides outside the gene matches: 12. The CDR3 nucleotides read TGTGCCAGCAGTGATCGCGACAGGGTGATAAAAGGCTACACCTTC. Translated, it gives CASSDRDRVIKGYTF.

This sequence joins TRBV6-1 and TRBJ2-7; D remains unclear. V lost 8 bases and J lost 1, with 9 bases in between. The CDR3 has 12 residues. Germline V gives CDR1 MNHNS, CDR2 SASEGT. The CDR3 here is CASPSTSYEQYF. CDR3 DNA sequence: TGTGCCAGCCCATCAACTTCCTACGAGCAGTACTTC.

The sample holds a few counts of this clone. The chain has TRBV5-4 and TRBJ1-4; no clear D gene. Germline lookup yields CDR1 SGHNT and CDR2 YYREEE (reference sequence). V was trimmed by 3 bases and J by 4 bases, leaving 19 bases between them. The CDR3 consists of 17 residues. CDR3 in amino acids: CASSYRTGPAGNEKLFF. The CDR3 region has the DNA TGTGCCAGCAGCTACCGGACCGGGCCAGCGGGTAATGAAAAACTGTTTTTT.

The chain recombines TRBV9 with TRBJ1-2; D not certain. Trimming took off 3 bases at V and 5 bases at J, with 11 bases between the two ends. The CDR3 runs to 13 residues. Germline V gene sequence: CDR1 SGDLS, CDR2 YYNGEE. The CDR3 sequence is CASSAGITYGYTF. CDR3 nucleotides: TGTGCCAGCAGCGCAGGAATTACGTATGGCTACACCTTC.

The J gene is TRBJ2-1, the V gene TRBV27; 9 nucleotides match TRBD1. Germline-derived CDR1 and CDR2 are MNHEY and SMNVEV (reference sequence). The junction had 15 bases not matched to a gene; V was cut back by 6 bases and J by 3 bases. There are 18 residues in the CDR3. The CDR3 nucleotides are TGTGCCAGCAGCCTCCTGGTGGGGGACAGGGACTACTACAATGAGCAGTTCTTC. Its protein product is CASSLLVGDRDYYNEQFF.

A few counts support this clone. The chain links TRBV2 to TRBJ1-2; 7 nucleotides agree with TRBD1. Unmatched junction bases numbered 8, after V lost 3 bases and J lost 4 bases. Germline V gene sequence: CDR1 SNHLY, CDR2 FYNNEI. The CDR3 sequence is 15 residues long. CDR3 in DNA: TGTGCCAGCAGTGACCCGTCCAGGGGGATCTATGGCTACACCTTC. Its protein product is CASSDPSRGIYGYTF.

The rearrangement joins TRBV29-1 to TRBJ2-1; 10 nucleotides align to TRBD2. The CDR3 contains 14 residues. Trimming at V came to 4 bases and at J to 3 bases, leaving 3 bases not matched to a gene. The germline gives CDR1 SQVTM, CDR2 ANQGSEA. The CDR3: CSVAGTSDYNEQFF. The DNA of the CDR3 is TGCAGCGTTGCGGGGACTAGCGACTACAATGAGCAGTTCTTC.

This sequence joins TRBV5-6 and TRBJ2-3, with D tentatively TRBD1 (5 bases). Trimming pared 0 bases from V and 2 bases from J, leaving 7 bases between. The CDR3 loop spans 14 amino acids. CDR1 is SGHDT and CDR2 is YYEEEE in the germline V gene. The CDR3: CASSLGQSTDTQYF. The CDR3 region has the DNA TGTGCCAGCAGCTTGGGACAGTCCACAGATACGCAGTATTTT. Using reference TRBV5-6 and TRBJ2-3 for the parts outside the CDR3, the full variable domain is DAGVTQSPTHLIKTRGQQVTLRCSPKSGHDTVSWYQQALGQGPQFIFQYYEEEERQRGNFPDRFSGHQFPNYSSELNVNALLLGDSALYLCASSLGQSTDTQYFGPGTRLTVL.

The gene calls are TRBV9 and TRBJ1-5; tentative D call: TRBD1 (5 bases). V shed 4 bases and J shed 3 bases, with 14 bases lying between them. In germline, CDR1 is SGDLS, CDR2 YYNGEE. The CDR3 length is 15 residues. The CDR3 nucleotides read TGTGCCAGCAGCTCGGCAGGGACTTCCAATCAGCCCCAGCATTTT. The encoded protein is CASSSAGTSNQPQHF.

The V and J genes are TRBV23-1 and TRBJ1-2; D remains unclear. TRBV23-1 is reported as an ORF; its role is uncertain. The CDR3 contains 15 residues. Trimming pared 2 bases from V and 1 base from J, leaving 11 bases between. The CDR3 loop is CASSQGRKHNYGYTF. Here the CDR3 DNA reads TGCGCCAGCAGTCAAGGCAGGAAGCATAACTATGGCTACACCTTC.

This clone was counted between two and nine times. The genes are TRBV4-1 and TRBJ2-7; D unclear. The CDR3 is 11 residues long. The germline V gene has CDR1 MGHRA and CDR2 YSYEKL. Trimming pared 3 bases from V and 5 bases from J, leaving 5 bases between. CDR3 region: CASSQSDEQYF. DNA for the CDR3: TGCGCCAGCAGCCAGAGCGACGAGCAGTACTTC.